This T cell receptor beta chain was identified during a study of identical twins. Study-wide results and caveats: Researchers reported excess low generation probability among twin-shared out-of-frame alpha sequences.

This clonotype was observed once. The antigen is not known. A universal primer site was created by template switching, with the cDNA bearing unique molecular identifiers. Each CDR3 protein is one row after TCRdb ran MiXCR on the 5' RACE reads. The sample includes under 300,000 distinct CDR3 sequences, around 6.5% of them seen just once. These data were likewise used in another study, on T cells expressing NK-cell markers. As that report states: Researchers report these clonotypes also headed the CD3+CD56-NKG2C+ fraction in a few donors.

The TCR comes from a woman in her late teens or twenties in good health. The specimen was CD8+ T cells sorted from blood.

In DNA form, the CDR3 reads TGCAGTGCTAGGGCTGGACTAGCGGGACCCTACGAGCAGTACTTC. Its translation: CSARAGLAGPYEQYF. The chain links TRBV20-1 to TRBJ2-7; 12 bases fit TRBD2. The CDR3 runs to 15 residues. Germline loops: CDR1 DFQATT, CDR2 SNEGSKA (reference sequence). Trimming cost V 3 bases and J 2 bases; bases outside gene matches: 5.